A single sample is the source of the 11 T cell receptor beta chains below, sequenced in a study of blood T cell repertoires in COVID-19 (dated by TCRdb to 2019 to 2021). The library was built by means of the immunoSEQ multiplex PCR assay. TCRdb holds this immuneACCESS table with in-frame rearrangements only. Some clones are missing; in checked studies, unresolved V genes explain under half, and the rest has no known cause. This sample lists 12,000 to 15,000 clones; around 75% were detected once. The ten biggest clones cover approximately 15% of the sample. The sequenced sample was peripheral blood. The receptors here all came from a man in his fifties or sixties with acute or convalescent COVID-19.

The J gene is TRBJ2-7, the V gene TRBV18; D is ambiguous. The ends were cut back, 6 bases at V and 2 bases at J, with 8 bases in the middle. Germline V lookup: CDR1 KGHSH, CDR2 LQKENI. The CDR3 has 12 amino acids. As DNA, the CDR3 is TGTGCCAGCTCCTCCCAGGCCTACGAGCAGTACTTC. This gives the protein CASSSQAYEQYF.

J is TRBJ1-5 and V is TRBV12-3 or TRBV12-4, with unresolved D. Trimming left V 5 bases short and J 0 bases short, with 5 bases between. The CDR3 contains 13 residues. CDR3 nucleotides: TGTGCCAGCAGTGAGGTTAGCAATCAGCCCCAGCATTTT. Amino acids: CASSEVSNQPQHF.

This chain joins TRBV2 and TRBJ2-2; TRBD1 is a possible D gene (6 bases). The CDR3 totals 14 residues. The V end was cut by 4 bases, the J end by 6 bases, with 12 bases between. Germline assignment: CDR1 SNHLY and CDR2 FYNNEI. The chain's CDR3 is CASSVTGWAGELFF. CDR3 DNA sequence: TGTGCCAGCAGTGTAACAGGGTGGGCCGGGGAGCTGTTTTTT.

CDR3 DNA: TGTGCCAGCAGCTTACCGAATAGGAGATCCGCCTACGAGCAGTACTTC. Residues: CASSLPNRRSAYEQYF. The chain links TRBV5-6 to TRBJ2-7; D is unclear. Trimming removed 2 bases at V and 2 bases at J, with 17 bases between. CDR3 length: 16 residues. Germline V lookup: CDR1 SGHDT, CDR2 YYEEEE.

This clone appeared once. The chain carries TRBV11-3 and TRBJ1-1; a weak D match, TRBD1 (5 bases). Trimming shortened V by 2 bases and J by 6 bases, and 10 bases separated the two germline ends. The CDR3 is 13 residues long. Germline values: CDR1 SGHNT, CDR2 YENEEA. The CDR3, as DNA: TGTGCCAGCAGCTTACACGGGGGGTCTGAAGCTTTCTTT. Protein: CASSLHGGSEAFF.

The chain recombines TRBV29-1 with TRBJ2-1; 14 bases align to TRBD2. The CDR3 runs 15 residues. Looked up from germline, CDR1 is SQVTM and CDR2 is ANQGSEA. J was trimmed by 3 bases and V by 6 bases; bases with no gene match: 4. The CDR3: CSVVGTSGSYNEQFF. The CDR3 DNA reads as TGCAGCGTCGTCGGGACTAGCGGGAGCTACAATGAGCAGTTCTTC.

Only one count was recorded for this clone. This chain joins TRBV5-8 and TRBJ2-1, with TRBD2 as a possible D gene (5 bases). The V end was cut by 10 bases, the J end by 3 bases, with 14 bases between. The CDR3 spans 13 residues. The V gene's germline CDR1 is SGHTS and CDR2 YDEGEE. CDR3 region: CASMRRNYNEQFF. CDR3 nucleotide sequence: TGTGCCTCTATGAGGAGGAACTACAATGAGCAGTTCTTC.

Only a few counts were recorded for this clone. The V gene is TRBV4-3, the J gene TRBJ2-2, with 9 bases fitting TRBD2. Trimming at V came to 2 bases and at J to 0 bases, leaving 7 bases not matched to a gene. There are 18 residues in the CDR3. Germline CDR1 reads LGHNA; CDR2 reads YSLEER. CDR3 coding DNA: TGCGCCAGCAGCCAATCCATTAGCGGGGGCTCGAACACCGGGGAGCTGTTTTTT. Translation gives CASSQSISGGSNTGELFF.

J is TRBJ1-5 and V is TRBV27, with TRBD1 matching 7 bases. The V segment lost 4 bases and the J segment 4 bases; nucleotides outside the gene matches: 10. Germline V gives CDR1 MNHEY, CDR2 SMNVEV (reference sequence). The CDR3 sequence is 16 residues long. The CDR3 DNA is TGTGCCAGCAGTTCCCACAGGGGTTTGGGGAATCAGCCCCAGCATTTT. This gives the protein CASSSHRGLGNQPQHF.

The rearrangement uses TRBV30 and TRBJ2-6; D remains ambiguous. The ends were cut back, 2 bases at V and 1 base at J, with 3 bases in the middle. Germline CDR1 is GTSNPN and CDR2 is SVGIG (reference sequence). The CDR3 is 13 amino acids. The CDR3 spells CAWSTSGANVLTF. In DNA form, the CDR3 reads TGTGCCTGGAGTACTTCTGGGGCCAACGTCCTGACTTTC.

The chain carries TRBV30 and TRBJ1-2; TRBD1 aligns across 8 bases. Germline assignment: CDR1 GTSNPN and CDR2 SVGIG (reference sequence). The length of the CDR3 is 13 residues. J gave up 4 bases and V 0 bases, and 1 base lay outside the gene matches. DNA for the CDR3: TGTGCCTGGAGTGTACAGGGGGGCTATGGCTACACCTTC. This translates into CAWSVQGGYGYTF. Together with reference TRBV30 and TRBJ1-2, the CDR3 gives the full variable domain: SQTIHQWPATLVQPVGSPLSLECTVEGTSNPNLYWYRQAAGRGLQLLFYSVGIGQISSEVPQNLSASRPQDRQFILSSKKLLLSDSGFYLCAWSVQGGYGYTFGSGTRLTVV.